These 9 T cell receptor beta chains were all obtained from the same sample, sequenced in a study of cytomegalovirus exposure and HLA in healthy donors. Both 60 Vbeta primers and 13 Jbeta primers went into the PCR. Produced via immunoSEQ multiplex PCR; TCRdb's table is partial and in-frame only. The table lists around 160,000 clones, 75% to 80% of them singletons. Sample: PBMCs. Receptor source: a man aged 45-65 years in good health and CMV-seropositive.

The J gene is TRBJ1-1, the V gene TRBV2; no firm D call. The germline V gene encodes CDR1 SNHLY and CDR2 FYNNEI. The CDR3 has 13 residues. Trimming pared 2 bases from V and 7 bases from J, leaving 11 bases between. The CDR3 DNA sequence: TGTGCCAGCAGTGAATTGGTCGGGTTTGAAGCTTTCTTT. Translated, it gives CASSELVGFEAFF.

The gene calls are TRBV4-2 and TRBJ1-5; unclear D gene. In germline, CDR1 is LGHNA, CDR2 YNFKEQ. Trimming cost V 0 bases and J 0 bases, with 9 bases left between them. The CDR3 is 16 residues long. The CDR3 nucleotides read TGTGCCAGCAGCCAAGAAGGAGGCTATAGCAATCAGCCCCAGCATTTT. This codes for CASSQEGGYSNQPQHF.

V is TRBV19 and J is TRBJ2-3; TRBD2 agrees at 9 bases. The V and J ends lost 3 bases and 2 bases, in that order; junction bases with no gene match: 6. From germline, CDR1 is LNHDA and CDR2 SQIVND (reference sequence). The length of the CDR3 is 16 residues. CDR3 region: CASSILAGSITDTQYF. CDR3 nucleotides: TGTGCCAGTAGTATCCTAGCGGGGAGCATCACAGATACGCAGTATTTT.

The V call is TRBV6-1, the J call TRBJ2-3; no firm D call. This CDR3 contains 14 residues. Trimming left V 3 bases short and J 2 bases short, with 9 bases between. Per the germline V gene, CDR1 is MNHNS and CDR2 is SASEGT. The CDR3 region is CASSDGGYTDTQYF. In nucleotides, the CDR3 is TGTGCCAGCAGTGATGGCGGATACACAGATACGCAGTATTTT.

The chain uses TRBV6-1 and TRBJ2-3; D remains unclear. Between the trimmed V and J ends, which lost 6 bases and 2 bases, there was a span of 6 bases. Germline CDR1 and CDR2: MNHNS and SASEGT. There are 12 residues in the CDR3. This CDR3 reads CASRANTDTQYF. CDR3 bases: TGTGCCAGCAGAGCTAACACAGATACGCAGTATTTT.

The CDR3 region is CAIRTGSNSPLHF. DNA of the CDR3: TGTGCCATCAGAACAGGCTCCAATTCACCCCTCCACTTT. The chain employs TRBV10-3 and TRBJ1-6, with TRBD1 as a possible D gene (5 bases). This CDR3 contains 13 residues. The germline V and J ends were trimmed by 6 bases and 7 bases, with 10 bases remaining between them. CDR1 is ENHRY and CDR2 is SYGVKD in the germline V gene.

The chain has TRBV6-6 and TRBJ2-3; TRBD2 agrees at 8 bases. V shed 4 bases and J 2 bases; nucleotides not matched to a gene: 8. The CDR3 has 16 amino acids. Germline V gene lookup returns CDR1 MNHNY and CDR2 SVGAGI (reference sequence). The DNA of the CDR3 is TGTGCCAGCAGTTTGTTAGCGGGGCGATTCACAGATACGCAGTATTTT. Its protein product is CASSLLAGRFTDTQYF.

V and J are TRBV13 and TRBJ2-4; 9 positions agree with TRBD2. V shed 2 bases, J shed 0 bases, and the junction held 8 bases outside the gene matches. Germline CDR1 PRHDT, CDR2 FYEKMQ (reference sequence). There are 18 residues in the CDR3. The chain's CDR3 is CASSLYSGGRLAKNIQYF. CDR3 nucleotide sequence: TGTGCCAGCAGCTTATATAGCGGGGGCCGTCTAGCCAAAAACATTCAGTACTTC.

The chain is built from TRBV5-1 and TRBJ2-3, with 11 bases identical to TRBD2. After removal of 1 base from V and 3 bases from J, the junction contained 19 bases not matched to a gene. CDR1 SGHRS and CDR2 YFSETQ come from the germline V gene. The CDR3 extends over 21 amino acids. The CDR3 nucleotides read TGCGCCAGCAGCTTGAGGGGGGCAGGACGACGCGGGACTAGCGGAACAGATACGCAGTATTTT. It translates to CASSLRGAGRRGTSGTDTQYF. Supplemented by reference TRBV5-1 and TRBJ2-3, the full variable domain reads KAGVTQTPRYLIKTRGQQVTLSCSPISGHRSVSWYQQTPGQGLQFLFEYFSETQRNKGNFPGRFSGRQFSNSRSEMNVSTLELGDSALYLCASSLRGAGRRGTSGTDTQYFGPGTRLTVL.